These 23 T cell receptor beta chains share one sample of origin, sequenced in a study of T cells expressing NK-cell markers. TCRdb reprocessed the 5' RACE reads and reports one entry per CDR3 protein, with no DNA. This sample's table has approximately 440,000 distinct CDR3 sequences. The sequenced sample consisted of blood T cells: a sorted CD56 or NKG2C T cell subset, CD4+ or CD8+ T cells, or bulk PBMC T cells (not recorded which). All receptors derive from a woman aged 50 to 60 in good health.

The chain carries TRBV7-6 and TRBJ2-1; no DNA is available, so the TRBD2 call from TCRdb remains unchecked. Germline loops: CDR1 SGHVS, CDR2 FNYEAQ. The CDR3 contains 16 residues. The CDR3 sequence is CASSLVFLAGDNEQFF.

V usage is TRBV11-2 and J usage is TRBJ2-2; TCRdb gives TRBD1 as the D gene, but with no DNA this cannot be confirmed. This CDR3 has 14 residues. Germline CDR1 is SGHAT and CDR2 is FQNNGV. CDR3 in amino acids: CASSPRTGFGELFF. Looking up the rest from reference TRBV11-2 and TRBJ2-2 gives the full variable domain: EAGVAQSPRYKIIEKRQSVAFWCNPISGHATLYWYQQILGQGPKLLIQFQNNGVVDDSQLPKDRFSAERLKGVDSTLKIQPAKLEDSAVYLCASSPRTGFGELFFGEGSRLTVL.

The chain is built from TRBV7-9 and TRBJ2-1; TCRdb gives TRBD2 as the D gene, but with no DNA this cannot be confirmed. The CDR3 is 19 amino acids. Germline CDR1 reads SEHNR; CDR2 reads FQNEAQ (reference sequence). Here the CDR3 reads CASSRSGTSGRSSYNEQFF.

The chain has TRBV2 and TRBJ1-2; absent DNA, TCRdb's TRBD1 call cannot be checked. Germline CDR1 reads SNHLY; CDR2 reads FYNNEI. The CDR3 has 14 residues. This CDR3 reads CASSFDRGLEGYTF.

The chain employs TRBV3-1 and TRBJ2-3; TCRdb names TRBD2, which stays unverified in the absence of DNA. Germline loops: CDR1 LGHDT, CDR2 YNNKEL (reference sequence). This CDR3 comprises 19 residues. The CDR3 spells CASSRTSGHTRTSTDTQYF.

The CDR3 reads CASKIDTYTGELFF. V usage is TRBV2 and J usage is TRBJ2-2. Germline V gene data show CDR1 as SNHLY and CDR2 as FYNNEI. This CDR3 has 14 amino acids. Together with reference TRBV2 and TRBJ2-2, the CDR3 gives the full variable domain: EPEVTQTPSHQVTQMGQEVILRCVPISNHLYFYWYRQILGQKVEFLVSFYNNEISEKSEIFDDQFSVERPDGSNFTLKIRSTKLEDSAMYFCASKIDTYTGELFFGEGSRLTVL.

The rearrangement joins TRBV12-3 or TRBV12-4 to TRBJ2-1; TCRdb's assignment of TRBD2 cannot be checked, as there is no DNA. There are 16 residues in the CDR3. This CDR3 reads CASSGGGLAGVNEQFF.

The chain combines TRBV7-2 with TRBJ2-5. The germline V gene has CDR1 SGHTA and CDR2 FQGNSA. The CDR3 runs 13 residues. CDR3 sequence: CASSFNLGETQYF.

CDR3 loop: CASSQVRDTKGNQPQHF. V gene TRBV4-1 combines with J gene TRBJ1-5. The CDR3 length is 17 residues. CDR1 MGHRA and CDR2 YSYEKL come from the germline V gene.

The chain recombines TRBV5-1 with TRBJ2-1; the TCRdb D gene call, TRBD2, has no DNA to confirm it. The CDR3 totals 16 residues. The germline gives CDR1 SGHRS, CDR2 YFSETQ. The chain's CDR3 is CASSQRGSSGDNEQFF.

V usage is TRBV7-9 and J usage is TRBJ2-3. CDR3 length: 13 residues. Germline V lookup: CDR1 SEHNR, CDR2 FQNEAQ (reference sequence). The chain's CDR3 is CASSLESEDTQYF. The whole variable domain, filled in from reference TRBV7-9 and TRBJ2-3, reads DTGVSQNPRHKITKRGQNVTFRCDPISEHNRLYWYRQTLGQGPEFLTYFQNEAQLEKSRLLSDRFSAERPKGSFSTLEIQRTEQGDSAMYLCASSLESEDTQYFGPGTRLTVL.

The chain employs TRBV12-3 or TRBV12-4 and TRBJ2-1; absent DNA, TCRdb's TRBD2 call cannot be checked. The CDR3 has 16 residues. CDR3: CASRLGLAESYNEQFF.

This chain uses TRBV20-1 with TRBJ2-1; without DNA, the TCRdb call of TRBD2 cannot be checked. In germline, CDR1 is DFQATT, CDR2 SNEGSKA (reference sequence). CDR3 size: 15 residues. The CDR3 protein is CSARPPASGYNEQFF.

The rearrangement joins TRBV20-1 to TRBJ2-3; absent DNA, TCRdb's TRBD1 call cannot be checked. CDR3 length equals 14 residues. Germline V gene sequence: CDR1 DFQATT, CDR2 SNEGSKA (reference sequence). The chain's CDR3 is CSARAPGFTDTQYF.

The rearrangement uses TRBV27 and TRBJ2-5; TCRdb's D gene call, TRBD1, goes unchecked for lack of DNA. Germline V CDR1 and CDR2: MNHEY, SMNVEV (reference sequence). The CDR3 contains 14 residues. CDR3 sequence: CASSLFRQGETQYF.

This rearrangement joins TRBV20-1 to TRBJ1-6; as DNA is missing, the TRBD1 call by TCRdb cannot be tested. The CDR3 runs to 15 residues. The germline CDR1 and CDR2 sequences are DFQATT and SNEGSKA (reference sequence). This CDR3 is CSARLLTGDNSPLHF.

The chain recombines TRBV29-1 with TRBJ2-1; checking the TCRdb D call of TRBD2 is not possible without DNA. The CDR3 consists of 11 residues. Per the germline V gene, CDR1 is SQVTM and CDR2 is ANQGSEA. The CDR3 reads CSVGTGTSHFF.

CDR3 amino acids: CASSRDRFKNIQYF. The chain is built from TRBV3-1 and TRBJ2-4; the TRBD1 assignment by TCRdb is unverifiable without DNA. In germline, CDR1 is LGHDT, CDR2 YNNKEL (reference sequence). The CDR3 spans 14 residues.

This chain joins TRBV3-1 and TRBJ1-2; TCRdb's D call of TRBD1 is untestable without DNA. This CDR3 is built from 14 residues. CDR1 and CDR2 from the germline V gene are LGHDT and YNNKEL (reference sequence). CDR3 amino acids: CASSTQGFNYGYTF.

The chain has TRBV5-1 and TRBJ2-1. Per the germline V gene, CDR1 is SGHRS and CDR2 is YFSETQ. The CDR3 length is 18 residues. This CDR3 is CASSLSGVGRGVYNEQFF.

The chain combines TRBV7-9 with TRBJ2-2. CDR3 length: 16 amino acids. Germline-derived CDR1 and CDR2 are SEHNR and FQNEAQ (reference sequence). The CDR3 sequence is CASSPPTQLITGELFF.

The chain couples TRBV7-8 to TRBJ1-5. Looked up from germline, CDR1 is SGHVS and CDR2 is FQNEAQ. The CDR3 has 13 amino acids. The CDR3 spells CASSLAGQQPQHF.

J is TRBJ2-5 and V is TRBV7-2; TCRdb calls TRBD2, which cannot be checked without DNA. Germline-derived CDR1 and CDR2 are SGHTA and FQGNSA. This CDR3 is built from 16 residues. The CDR3 is CASSPGLAALQETQYF.